The source of this TCR beta chain is a study of response to subunit inactivated influenza vaccine. CDR3 length equals 15 residues. Trimming removed 6 bases at V and 9 bases at J, with 21 bases between. CDR1 is MNHNS, CDR2 SASEGT, per germline. One entry per CDR3 protein results from TCRdb running MiXCR on the RT-PCR reads. There are more than 450,000 distinct CDR3 sequences in the sample; 10% to 15% occur only once, and 10% lies in the top ten. This clonotype was seen more than once but under ten times. The chain uses TRBV6-1 and TRBJ2-1; D is ambiguous. The material was PBMCs from blood, obtained on the day of vaccination. This sequence originates from a man aged 45-65 years who received an inactivated influenza vaccine. CDR3 DNA: TGTGCCAGCAGCCCACATCTAGGAGAATCCGGTGAGCAGTTCTTC. Translation: CASSPHLGESGEQFF.